These 6 T cell receptor beta chains were all obtained from the same sample, sequenced in a study of tumor and adjacent non-tumor tissue in lung cancer. No cell sorting was done before RNA was extracted from the tissue. Three rounds of nested PCR, following a modified ARM-PCR protocol, produced the TCRbeta library. MiXCR, applied by TCRdb to the multiplex PCR reads, yields one record per CDR3 protein. The sample holds about 93,000 distinct CDR3 sequences, around 64% seen once. What was sequenced was lung tumor tissue. The source of these receptors is a man aged 55 to 69 with non-small cell lung cancer.

The V gene is TRBV6-5, the J gene TRBJ2-1; 10 positions match TRBD2. Losses at the gene ends were 5 bases for V and 16 bases for J; bases not matched to a gene: 20. Germline CDR1 reads MNHEY; CDR2 reads SVGAGI. The CDR3 runs to 16 residues. In nucleotides, the CDR3 is TGTGCCAGCAGTCACCTATCTGGACTAGCGGATGGAAAGAACTTCTTC. Encoded protein: CASSHLSGLADGKNFF.

V gene TRBV20-1 combines with J gene TRBJ2-2; 7 nucleotides match TRBD2. CDR3 length: 16 residues. V lost 0 bases and J lost 5; bases outside the gene matches: 9. Per germline, CDR1 DFQATT and CDR2 SNEGSKA (reference sequence). The CDR3, as DNA: TGCAGTGCTAGAGAGGGTTCTAGCGGACTGACCGGGGAGCTGTTTTTT. It specifies CSAREGSSGLTGELFF.

Details on this clonotype: Possible read error: a much larger clone is one base away. The rearrangement uses TRBV12-3 or TRBV12-4 and TRBJ1-5; tentative D call: TRBD1 (5 bases). Trimming shortened V by 6 bases and J by 12 bases, and 21 bases separated the two germline ends. The CDR3 has 14 residues. This CDR3 reads CASSRGTSRELQHF. CDR3 DNA sequence: TGTGCCAGCAGCCGCGGGACCTCCAGGGAGCTCCAGCATTTT.

A word on this clonotype: One end of the junction is discordant with germline, which a read error may explain. The chain has TRBV6-5 and TRBJ1-4; D may be TRBD1 (6 bases). This CDR3 has 17 amino acids. Germline assignment: CDR1 MNHEY and CDR2 SVGAGI. The CDR3 DNA reads TGTGCCAGCAGTTACCTTCTGGGACATCCGGCGTTCGAAAAACTGTTCTTT. Amino acid sequence: CASSYLLGHPAFEKLFF.

In its sample, this clonotype was seen a few times. At one end the junction does not follow the germline gene, possibly because of a read error. The V call is TRBV6-6, the J call TRBJ2-3; tentatively, D is TRBD1 or TRBD2 (6 bases each). This CDR3 has 17 residues. CDR1 and CDR2 (germline): MNHNY, SVGAGI (reference sequence). The CDR3 is CASSYGEDSFYTGTQYF. The CDR3 DNA reads TGTGCTAGCAGTTACGGGGAGGACAGTTTCTACACAGGTACGCAGTACTTT.

Comments on this clonotype: One end of the junction fails to match germline, which may point to a read error. The chain links TRBV12-3 or TRBV12-4 to TRBJ2-6; 9 positions match TRBD1. The CDR3 loop spans 17 amino acids. Here the CDR3 DNA reads TGTGTCAGCAGCCGGGGACAGGGAAATTCTGGTGCCAACGTCCTGACTTTC. Encoded protein: CVSSRGQGNSGANVLTF.